Shown below are 21 T cell receptor beta chains from a single sample sequenced in a study of PD-L1 blockade in urothelial cancer. TCRdb's copy holds only in-frame clones and misses some; the assay was immunoSEQ multiplex PCR. The table has more than 65,000 clones, around 90% seen once. Sequencing used PBMCs, obtained around atezolizumab (anti-PD-L1) treatment. The receptors derive from a woman in her 70s with urothelial cancer.

The J gene is TRBJ2-5, the V gene TRBV5-1; unclear D gene. This CDR3 region has 15 residues. Germline V gives CDR1 SGHRS, CDR2 YFSETQ. V gave up 0 bases and J gave up 1 base, with 10 bases separating them. This chain's CDR3 is CASSLGALAQETQYF. The CDR3 bases are TGCGCCAGCAGCTTGGGAGCTTTAGCCCAAGAGACCCAGTACTTC.

The chain couples TRBV5-1 to TRBJ1-6, with D perhaps matching TRBD1 (6 bases). This CDR3 has 14 amino acids. Trimming took 5 bases from V and 9 from J, leaving 15 bases between them. Looked up from germline, CDR1 is SGHRS and CDR2 is YFSETQ. CDR3 sequence: CASSTGRGFSPLHF. CDR3 bases: TGCGCCAGCAGTACAGGGCGCGGGTTTTCACCCCTCCACTTT.

The chain is built from TRBV19 and TRBJ1-5; 11 bases are shared with TRBD1. The CDR3 is 15 residues long. Germline V gene data show CDR1 as LNHDA and CDR2 as SQIVND (reference sequence). V lost 6 bases, J lost 6 bases, and 7 bases stayed unmatched. The CDR3: CASRDRGRGSQPQHF. The CDR3 region has the DNA TGTGCCAGTAGGGACAGGGGGCGCGGGAGTCAGCCCCAGCATTTT. The full variable domain, rest sourced from reference TRBV19 and TRBJ1-5, is DGGITQSPKYLFRKEGQNVTLSCEQNLNHDAMYWYRQDPGQGLRLIYYSQIVNDFQKGDIAEGYSVSREKKESFPLTVTSAQKNPTAFYLCASRDRGRGSQPQHFGDGTRLSIL.

This clone has only one observation. The chain couples TRBV7-8 to TRBJ2-7, with a possible D match to TRBD1 (5 bases). The CDR3 covers 13 residues. The ends were cut back, 4 bases at V and 2 bases at J, with 9 bases in the middle. Germline CDR1 is SGHVS and CDR2 is FQNEAQ. CDR3 in amino acids: CASSSPTAYEQYF. CDR3 DNA sequence: TGTGCCAGCAGCTCACCGACAGCCTACGAGCAGTACTTC.

The genes are TRBV11-2 and TRBJ2-1, with 7 nucleotides matching TRBD1. In germline, CDR1 is SGHAT, CDR2 FQNNGV. The CDR3 runs to 15 residues. Trimming at V came to 2 bases and at J to 5 bases, leaving 6 bases not matched to a gene. This CDR3 is CASSLQGTANNEQFF. The CDR3 DNA reads TGTGCCAGCAGCTTACAAGGGACAGCAAACAATGAGCAGTTCTTC.

The V gene is TRBV11-3, the J gene TRBJ2-1; 10 bases are shared with TRBD2. V dropped 4 bases and J dropped 5; count of bases not matched to a gene: 2. Germline lookup yields CDR1 SGHNT and CDR2 YENEEA. The CDR3 loop spans 14 amino acids. The CDR3 region is CASSSLAGNNEQFF. The CDR3 DNA reads TGTGCCAGCAGCTCACTAGCGGGGAACAATGAGCAGTTCTTC.

The chain links TRBV29-1 to TRBJ2-7; D is ambiguous. From germline, CDR1 is SQVTM and CDR2 ANQGSEA. V gave up 0 bases and J gave up 8 bases, with 11 bases separating them. CDR3 length equals 12 residues. CDR3 amino acids: CSVEDSTEKQYF. CDR3 sequence (DNA): TGCAGCGTTGAAGACTCAACAGAGAAGCAGTACTTC.

This clone was picked up a small number of times. The DNA is omitted, as the CDR3 cannot be located on it reliably, and the CDR3 follows TCRdb's listing. This chain joins TRBV5-5 and TRBJ2-2; the table's D call TRBD2 went unverified against the DNA. The CDR3 spans 15 amino acids, including both terminal residues. Germline V CDR1 and CDR2: SGHKS, YYEKEE (reference sequence). CDR3 sequence: CASSLATRRAGELFF.

This clone was counted only a few times. The chain combines TRBV19 with TRBJ1-5, with D perhaps matching TRBD1 (5 bases). Germline V CDR1 and CDR2: LNHDA, SQIVND (reference sequence). With 0 bases removed from V and 0 bases from J, the gap between germline ends came to 12 bases. The CDR3 spans 17 residues. CDR3 protein: CASSIDDDSYSNQPQHF. CDR3 DNA: TGTGCCAGTAGTATAGATGACGACAGTTATAGCAATCAGCCCCAGCATTTT.

This rearrangement joins TRBV7-9 to TRBJ2-3; D is ambiguous. The CDR3 runs 15 residues. Looked up from germline, CDR1 is SEHNR and CDR2 is FQNEAQ (reference sequence). Trimming removed 1 base from V and 0 bases from J, with 8 bases in between. CDR3 residues: CASSLGQPSTDTQYF. Here the CDR3 DNA reads TGTGCCAGCAGCTTAGGGCAACCTAGCACAGATACGCAGTATTTT.

V usage is TRBV30 and J usage is TRBJ2-7; TRBD2 matches at 15 bases. V lost 1 base to trimming and J lost 2 bases; unmatched junction nucleotides: 6. The length of the CDR3 is 17 residues. Germline loops: CDR1 GTSNPN, CDR2 SVGIG (reference sequence). The DNA of the CDR3 is TGTGCCTGGAGTGAGGCAGGACTAGCGGGAGGGCCCTACGAGCAGTACTTC. Translation gives CAWSEAGLAGGPYEQYF.

For the CDR3, the DNA is TGTGCCAGTGAGCTAACTGGGGCCAACGTCCTGACTTTC. Translation gives CASELTGANVLTF. This chain joins TRBV19 and TRBJ2-6; D is ambiguous. The CDR3 consists of 13 residues. Germline V CDR1 and CDR2: LNHDA, SQIVND (reference sequence). Trimming removed 8 bases from V and 2 bases from J, with 7 bases in between.

This chain connects TRBV4-1 to TRBJ2-1, with 11 bases matching TRBD1. This CDR3 contains 16 residues. CDR1 and CDR2 (germline): MGHRA, YSYEKL. V shed 4 bases, J shed 6 bases, and the junction held 8 bases outside the gene matches. Written as DNA, the CDR3 is TGCGCCAGCAGCCTCACCCCGGGACAGGGGGGCAATGAGCAGTTCTTC. Its protein product is CASSLTPGQGGNEQFF.

V and J are TRBV7-2 and TRBJ2-1; 11 nucleotides align to TRBD2. V trimming: 1 base; J trimming: 9 bases; junction bases outside the gene matches: 5. The germline V gene encodes CDR1 SGHTA and CDR2 FQGNSA. The length of the CDR3 is 15 residues. The CDR3: CASSLVLAGGREQFF. The CDR3 DNA reads as TGTGCCAGCAGCTTAGTGCTAGCGGGGGGTCGTGAGCAGTTCTTC.

This chain links TRBV6-6 with TRBJ1-2; D might be TRBD1 (6 bases). This CDR3 spans 13 amino acids. V was trimmed by 6 bases and J by 5 bases, leaving 13 bases between them. Germline CDR1 reads MNHNY; CDR2 reads SVGAGI (reference sequence). The CDR3 coding sequence is TGTGCCAGCAGCGAGACAGGCTTGTATGGCTACACCTTC. This translates into CASSETGLYGYTF.

This clone showed up just once. The rearrangement links TRBV5-5 to TRBJ1-1; no clear D gene. Per the germline V gene, CDR1 is SGHKS and CDR2 is YYEKEE (reference sequence). V lost 0 bases and J lost 0, with 12 bases in between. The CDR3 loop spans 16 amino acids. CDR3 amino acids: CASSLASLAMNTEAFF. The CDR3 nucleotides read TGTGCCAGCAGCTTGGCCAGCTTAGCAATGAACACTGAAGCTTTCTTT.

Here the CDR3 DNA reads TGCGCCAGCAGCCTACAGGGGGTCTATGGCTACACCTTC. This gives the protein CASSLQGVYGYTF. V usage is TRBV5-1 and J usage is TRBJ1-2; 8 nucleotides agree with TRBD1. The CDR3 contains 13 residues. V lost 4 bases, J lost 4 bases, and 3 bases stayed unmatched. Germline V gene lookup returns CDR1 SGHRS and CDR2 YFSETQ.

This chain joins TRBV4-1 and TRBJ2-1; TRBD2 matches at 10 bases. CDR1 and CDR2 (germline): MGHRA, YSYEKL. There are 14 residues in the CDR3. V dropped 2 bases and J dropped 10; count of bases not matched to a gene: 5. CDR3 loop: CASSQLSGGREQFF. CDR3 nucleotide sequence: TGCGCCAGCAGCCAACTTAGCGGGGGGCGCGAGCAGTTCTTC.

The J gene is TRBJ1-2, the V gene TRBV4-3, with 9 bases matching TRBD1. V was pared by 1 base and J by 8 bases, with 11 bases of the junction left unmatched. Germline V gives CDR1 LGHNA, CDR2 YSLEER. This CDR3 is 16 amino acids long. CDR3: CASSQVSGTGSLGYTF. The DNA of the CDR3 is TGCGCCAGCAGCCAAGTATCCGGGACAGGGTCCCTCGGCTACACCTTC.

The chain has TRBV7-2 and TRBJ1-1, with 8 bases aligning to TRBD1. This CDR3 has 14 amino acids. V was clipped by 1 base and J by 8 bases; unmatched bases: 6. CDR1 and CDR2 (germline): SGHTA, FQGNSA. The CDR3 sequence: CASSLDRGRLEAFF. In DNA form, the CDR3 reads TGTGCCAGCAGCTTAGACAGGGGGAGACTAGAAGCTTTCTTT.

The chain employs TRBV28 and TRBJ1-2; 12 nucleotides match TRBD1. V gave up 10 bases and J gave up 8 bases; unmatched junction bases: 11. CDR1 is MDHEN and CDR2 is SYDVKM in the germline V gene. The CDR3 totals 14 residues. The CDR3 sequence: CATPGQGARGGYTF. CDR3 in DNA: TGTGCCACCCCGGGACAGGGGGCAAGAGGGGGCTACACCTTC.